The 11 T cell receptor beta chains given below trace back to one sample, sequenced in a study of T cells in Graves' hyperthyroidism and ophthalmopathy (dated by TCRdb to about 2019). To prepare the library, multiplex PCR was applied. TCRdb records Illumina HiSeq 2000 as the sequencer. Amplification of TCR beta CDR3 regions was carried out from RNA transcripts. The first round of RT-PCR for the TCR CDR3 was performed with the HTBI primer set and the Qiagen OneStep RT-PCR kit. The public reads were reprocessed in TCRdb via fastp at Q25 and MiXCR, keeping in-frame beta chains. Entries that share a CDR3 protein sequence are merged under the most common genes and DNA. A total of hundreds of thousands of distinct CDR3 sequences appear in this sample, 25% to 30% of them only once. The ten largest clones capture roughly 24% of the sample. The sample was blood. These receptors all stem from a man in his forties or fifties with Graves' hyperthyroidism that later progressed to Graves' ophthalmopathy.

This clonotype was seen a handful of times. This chain connects TRBV28 to TRBJ2-2, with 7 positions matching TRBD1. The germline V gene has CDR1 MDHEN and CDR2 SYDVKM. V dropped 5 bases and J dropped 2; count of bases not matched to a gene: 8. CDR3 length: 16 residues. The CDR3 nucleotides read TGTGCCAGCAGTCGGGACAGCCCCTTCAACACCGGGGAGCTGTTTTTT. Translation gives CASSRDSPFNTGELFF.

This clonotype was seen repeatedly, ten times or more. The gene calls are TRBV19 and TRBJ1-5, with D perhaps matching TRBD1 (5 bases). Germline CDR1 and CDR2: LNHDA and SQIVND (reference sequence). Trimming shortened V by 3 bases and J by 5 bases, and 14 bases separated the two germline ends. The CDR3 has 15 residues. The DNA for the CDR3 is TGTGCCAGTAGTATTGTCAGGGTGAGTGATCAGCCCCAGCATTTT. Residues: CASSIVRVSDQPQHF.

This clonotype has a count of ten or more. The chain carries TRBV6-5 and TRBJ1-1, with 8 bases aligning to TRBD1. Germline V gives CDR1 MNHEY, CDR2 SVGAGI. CDR3 length: 12 amino acids. Trimming removed 5 bases from V and 7 bases from J; junction bases left unmatched: 3. The CDR3 coding sequence is TGTGCCAGCAGTAGACAGGGGAATGAAGCTTTCTTT. Its translation: CASSRQGNEAFF.

The rearrangement links TRBV12-3 or TRBV12-4 to TRBJ1-5; 7 bases fit TRBD1. Germline trimming cut 6 bases from V and 1 base from J; bases unmatched to any gene: 6. The CDR3 has 15 amino acids. CDR3 in DNA: TGTGCCAGCAGGCCTACAGGGGACAGCAATCAGCCCCAGCATTTT. Translated: CASRPTGDSNQPQHF.

In this sample, this clonotype turned up many times. The chain combines TRBV7-9 with TRBJ1-1; no clear D gene. Trimming shortened V by 10 bases and J by 8 bases, and 17 bases separated the two germline ends. This CDR3 has 12 amino acids. Germline CDR1 SEHNR, CDR2 FQNEAQ (reference sequence). The CDR3 sequence: CATGDRPSEAFF. As DNA, the CDR3 is TGTGCCACCGGTGACCGGCCCTCCGAAGCTTTCTTT.

This clonotype has just one count. V and J are TRBV28 and TRBJ2-7; possible D gene TRBD1, 5 bases. The germline CDR1 and CDR2 sequences are MDHEN and SYDVKM. V lost 2 bases and J 5 bases, leaving 7 bases between the germline ends. The CDR3 extends over 12 amino acids. DNA for the CDR3: TGTGCCAGCAGTTTAGACAGTAACGAGCAGTACTTC. Its protein product is CASSLDSNEQYF.

In this sample, this clonotype turned up many times. The V and J genes are TRBV2 and TRBJ1-1; the match to TRBD1 covers 7 bases. V lost 6 bases and J lost 1; bases outside the gene matches: 5. The germline V gene encodes CDR1 SNHLY and CDR2 FYNNEI. The CDR3 loop spans 14 amino acids. The CDR3 region has the DNA TGTGCCAGCAGGGATGACAGGGCGAACACTGAAGCTTTCTTT. Translating it yields CASRDDRANTEAFF.

The sample holds a few counts of this clonotype. The rearrangement uses TRBV15 and TRBJ1-1; no firm D call. Deletions cut 1 base from V and 1 base from J, with 4 bases between. Germline lookup yields CDR1 LNHNV and CDR2 YYDKDF (reference sequence). The CDR3 loop spans 13 amino acids. Here the CDR3 DNA reads TGTGCCACCAGCAGAGTGAGGAACACTGAAGCTTTCTTT. Translation: CATSRVRNTEAFF.

This clonotype showed up many times. The rearrangement uses TRBV2 and TRBJ2-7; 8 bases fit TRBD2. V shed 6 bases and J 3 bases; nucleotides not matched to a gene: 10. Germline values: CDR1 SNHLY, CDR2 FYNNEI. The CDR3 runs to 15 residues. The CDR3 loop is CASSGREREIYEQYF. As DNA, the CDR3 is TGTGCCAGCAGCGGCAGGGAGCGGGAGATCTACGAGCAGTACTTC.

This clonotype was recorded many times. The J gene is TRBJ2-7, the V gene TRBV7-8; the match to TRBD1 covers 9 bases. This CDR3 is 15 amino acids long. Germline CDR1 SGHVS, CDR2 FQNEAQ. J was trimmed by 7 bases and V by 2 bases; bases with no gene match: 9. The CDR3 DNA reads TGTGCCAGCAGCTTAAAGGGACAGGGTGTGTATGAGCAGTACTTC. The encoded protein is CASSLKGQGVYEQYF.

This clonotype came up many times. This rearrangement joins TRBV28 to TRBJ1-1; TRBD1 agrees at 7 bases. Trimming at V came to 8 bases and at J to 3 bases, leaving 9 bases not matched to a gene. Germline lookup yields CDR1 MDHEN and CDR2 SYDVKM. The CDR3 length is 14 residues. The CDR3 protein is CASWLQGMDTEAFF. CDR3 bases: TGTGCCAGCTGGCTACAGGGGATGGACACTGAAGCTTTCTTT.